What follows are 24 T cell receptor beta chains derived from one specimen sequenced in a study of technical replicates of blood from a few donors. Using immunoSEQ multiplex PCR, the repertoire was profiled, and TCRdb retains in-frame clones only, with some absent. The sample includes more than 70,000 clones, roughly 96% of them seen just once. Sequenced: T cells isolated from PBMCs. These receptors were collected from a human donor in good health.

The chain is built from TRBV7-9 and TRBJ2-3; 8 bases are shared with TRBD2. V shed 1 base, J shed 2 bases, and the junction held 8 bases outside the gene matches. The germline CDR1 and CDR2 sequences are SEHNR and FQNEAQ (reference sequence). The CDR3 is 17 residues long. CDR3 sequence (DNA): TGTGCCAGCAGCTTAGAACGAGCGGGAGTCTCCACAGATACGCAGTATTTT. It translates to CASSLERAGVSTDTQYF. The full variable domain, rest sourced from reference TRBV7-9 and TRBJ2-3, is DTGVSQNPRHKITKRGQNVTFRCDPISEHNRLYWYRQTLGQGPEFLTYFQNEAQLEKSRLLSDRFSAERPKGSFSTLEIQRTEQGDSAMYLCASSLERAGVSTDTQYFGPGTRLTVL.

The chain is built from TRBV6-6 and TRBJ1-5, with 8 bases lining up with TRBD1. This CDR3 spans 15 amino acids. Unmatched junction bases numbered 9, after V lost 7 bases and J lost 4 bases. Per the germline V gene, CDR1 is MNHNY and CDR2 is SVGAGI (reference sequence). CDR3 residues: CASKMGQAENQPQHF. CDR3 nucleotides: TGTGCCAGCAAAATGGGACAGGCGGAGAATCAGCCCCAGCATTTT.

The gene calls are TRBV10-1 and TRBJ2-3; perhaps TRBD1 as D (6 bases). CDR3 size: 16 residues. Germline CDR1 WNHNN, CDR2 SYGVQD (reference sequence). The V end lost 0 bases, the J end lost 6 bases, and 16 bases lay between the germline ends. This CDR3 is CASSESTGQSLDTQYF. Here the CDR3 DNA reads TGCGCCAGCAGTGAGTCGACCGGACAGAGCCTGGATACGCAGTATTTT.

This clone was seen a single time. The chain links TRBV29-1 to TRBJ1-2; the match to TRBD1 covers 9 bases. Per germline, CDR1 SQVTM and CDR2 ANQGSEA. The ends lost 6 bases at V and 5 bases at J; junction bases unmatched: 10. There are 14 residues in the CDR3. CDR3 coding DNA: TGCAGCGTCGTGACAGGGGGAGAATGGTATGGCTACACCTTC. Its protein product is CSVVTGGEWYGYTF. The entire variable domain, with the rest obtained from reference TRBV29-1 and TRBJ1-2, is as follows: SAVISQKPSRDICQRGTSLTIQCQVDSQVTMMFWYRQQPGQSLTLIATANQGSEATYESGFVIDKFPISRPNLTFSTLTVSNMSPEDSSIYLCSVVTGGEWYGYTFGSGTRLTVV.

The genes are TRBV11-2 and TRBJ1-1, with D uncertain. The CDR3 length is 14 residues. V was cut by 1 base and J by 5 bases, with 11 bases left in between. Germline V gene data show CDR1 as SGHAT and CDR2 as FQNNGV. This chain's CDR3 is CASSLGGERTEAFF. CDR3 in DNA: TGTGCCAGCAGCTTAGGTGGGGAGAGGACTGAAGCTTTCTTT.

CDR3 in amino acids: CASSQLAGGSTGELFF. CDR3 nucleotides: TGTGCCAGCAGTCAACTAGCGGGAGGATCCACCGGGGAGCTGTTTTTT. The rearrangement joins TRBV7-9 to TRBJ2-2; TRBD2 aligns across 12 bases. V dropped 6 bases and J dropped 4; count of bases not matched to a gene: 6. Germline CDR1 and CDR2: SEHNR and FQNEAQ (reference sequence). This CDR3 contains 16 residues.

The chain couples TRBV11-2 to TRBJ2-7; 14 bases line up with TRBD2. Germline V gene lookup returns CDR1 SGHAT and CDR2 FQNNGV. CDR3 size: 15 residues. V was pared by 3 bases and J by 5 bases, with 3 bases of the junction left unmatched. For the CDR3, the DNA is TGTGCCAGCAGCTTCGGACTAGCGGGAGGACACGAGCAGTACTTC. Translating gives CASSFGLAGGHEQYF. Together with reference TRBV11-2 and TRBJ2-7, the CDR3 gives the full variable domain: EAGVAQSPRYKIIEKRQSVAFWCNPISGHATLYWYQQILGQGPKLLIQFQNNGVVDDSQLPKDRFSAERLKGVDSTLKIQPAKLEDSAVYLCASSFGLAGGHEQYFGPGTRLTVT.

The J gene is TRBJ2-1, the V gene TRBV28; 11 bases line up with TRBD2. CDR1 MDHEN and CDR2 SYDVKM come from the germline V gene. The CDR3 contains 14 residues. J lost 7 bases, V lost 8 bases, and 7 bases had no gene match. In DNA, the CDR3 is TGTGCCAGCTTCGAGGCTAGCGGGAGGAATGAGCAGTTCTTC. Translated, it gives CASFEASGRNEQFF.

This clone was observed a single time. In DNA, the CDR3 is TGTGCCAGCAGCCCCTCGGGGGGCATGAACACTGAAGCTTTCTTT. Amino acids: CASSPSGGMNTEAFF. The rearrangement links TRBV11-3 to TRBJ1-1; weak D call: TRBD1 (6 bases). V lost 5 bases, J lost 0 bases, and 13 bases lay in between. The length of the CDR3 is 15 residues. The germline CDR1 and CDR2 sequences are SGHNT and YENEEA.

The gene calls are TRBV9 and TRBJ2-7; tentative D call: TRBD1 (6 bases). Germline CDR1 reads SGDLS; CDR2 reads YYNGEE. The CDR3 spans 16 residues. Trimming cost V 0 bases and J 0 bases, with 13 bases left between them. For the CDR3, the DNA is TGTGCCAGCAGCGTAGCACCAGGGGTGAGCTCCTACGAGCAGTACTTC. Protein product: CASSVAPGVSSYEQYF. Supplemented by reference TRBV9 and TRBJ2-7, the full variable domain reads DSGVTQTPKHLITATGQRVTLRCSPRSGDLSVYWYQQSLDQGLQFLIQYYNGEERAKGNILERFSAQQFPDLHSELNLSSLELGDSALYFCASSVAPGVSSYEQYFGPGTRLTVT.

The chain has TRBV6-6 and TRBJ2-7, with 11 bases identical to TRBD1. V shed 4 bases and J 6 bases; nucleotides not matched to a gene: 5. Germline CDR1 is MNHNY and CDR2 is SVGAGI (reference sequence). This CDR3 is built from 14 residues. This CDR3 reads CASSSGQGAIEQYF. For the CDR3, the DNA is TGTGCCAGCAGTTCTGGACAGGGGGCAATCGAGCAGTACTTC.

This chain uses TRBV4-1 with TRBJ1-1, with D uncertain. The CDR3 length is 13 residues. Per germline, CDR1 MGHRA and CDR2 YSYEKL. V was pared by 2 bases and J by 7 bases, with 11 bases between. The CDR3 here is CASSQSGGFEAFF. CDR3 bases: TGCGCCAGCAGCCAATCAGGAGGGTTTGAAGCTTTCTTT.

The chain couples TRBV2 to TRBJ2-7; D is unresolved. This CDR3 comprises 11 residues. The V and J ends lost 4 bases and 3 bases respectively, with 4 bases between them. Germline V lookup: CDR1 SNHLY, CDR2 FYNNEI. The CDR3 DNA sequence: TGTGCCAGCAGTGCGTACTACGAGCAGTACTTC. Protein: CASSAYYEQYF.

This rearrangement joins TRBV4-1 to TRBJ2-1; 10 nucleotides align to TRBD1. V lost 4 bases to trimming and J lost 8 bases; unmatched junction nucleotides: 11. This CDR3 has 16 residues. The germline V gene encodes CDR1 MGHRA and CDR2 YSYEKL. The DNA of the CDR3 is TGCGCCAGCAGCCGCAAGACAGGGGGCGACTTTGATGAGCAGTTCTTC. Translating gives CASSRKTGGDFDEQFF.

The chain is built from TRBV5-1 and TRBJ2-1; 14 nucleotides agree with TRBD2. J gave up 9 bases and V 7 bases, and 9 bases lay outside the gene matches. This CDR3 is built from 15 residues. Looked up from germline, CDR1 is SGHRS and CDR2 is YFSETQ. The CDR3 DNA follows: TGCGCCAGCTACCTGGGGACTAGCGGGAGCGGTGAGCAGTTCTTC. Protein product: CASYLGTSGSGEQFF. Supplemented by reference TRBV5-1 and TRBJ2-1, the full variable domain reads KAGVTQTPRYLIKTRGQQVTLSCSPISGHRSVSWYQQTPGQGLQFLFEYFSETQRNKGNFPGRFSGRQFSNSRSEMNVSTLELGDSALYLCASYLGTSGSGEQFFGPGTRLTVL.

CDR3 in DNA: TGTGCCAGCGGGGACTACACAGATACGCAGTATTTT. It yields the protein CASGDYTDTQYF. V and J are TRBV2 and TRBJ2-3; 7 nucleotides line up with TRBD2. Per the germline V gene, CDR1 is SNHLY and CDR2 is FYNNEI. Unmatched junction bases numbered 1, after V lost 8 bases and J lost 2 bases. CDR3 length equals 12 residues.

This chain uses TRBV5-4 with TRBJ2-2, with D perhaps TRBD1 (5 bases). Trimming removed 0 bases from V and 0 bases from J, with 9 bases in between. CDR3 size: 16 residues. CDR1 and CDR2 from the germline V gene are SGHNT and YYREEE (reference sequence). The CDR3, as DNA: TGTGCCAGCAGCTTGGGGCAGGGCCCGAACACCGGGGAGCTGTTTTTT. Its translation is CASSLGQGPNTGELFF.

The chain joins TRBV20-1 to TRBJ2-7; 7 bases match TRBD2. The CDR3 sequence is 11 residues long. Germline CDR1 and CDR2: DFQATT and SNEGSKA (reference sequence). Trimming removed 6 bases from V and 13 bases from J; junction bases left unmatched: 12. The CDR3 region has the DNA TGCAGTGCAAGCGGGGCCCGCTCGATTTACTTC. Residues: CSASGARSIYF.

This clone occurred once. The V gene is TRBV7-9, the J gene TRBJ2-2; D ambiguous. This CDR3 contains 17 residues. Germline assignment: CDR1 SEHNR and CDR2 FQNEAQ (reference sequence). The V end was cut by 6 bases, the J end by 2 bases, with 19 bases between. CDR3 DNA: TGTGCCAGCAGGCCACACCTCCAGGCCACCAACACCGGGGAGCTGTTTTTT. Translated: CASRPHLQATNTGELFF.

The rearrangement links TRBV23-1 to TRBJ2-5, with D unclear. TRBV23-1 is an open reading frame whose function is uncertain. Between the trimmed V and J ends, which lost 7 bases and 3 bases, there was a span of 12 bases. CDR3 length equals 13 residues. For the CDR3, the DNA is TGCGCCAGCACCCGGTGTAAAGAAGAGACCCAGTACTTC. Amino acids: CASTRCKEETQYF.

This clone was seen more than once but under ten times. V usage is TRBV5-1 and J usage is TRBJ1-2; D is uncertain. The germline V gene encodes CDR1 SGHRS and CDR2 YFSETQ. CDR3 length: 14 residues. Deletions cut 4 bases from V and 0 bases from J, with 10 bases between. The CDR3 spells CASSIQTTNYGYTF. The CDR3 nucleotides read TGCGCCAGCAGCATTCAGACAACTAACTATGGCTACACCTTC.

The chain combines TRBV5-4 with TRBJ1-2; no definite D call. V shed 0 bases and J shed 8 bases, with 5 bases lying between them. CDR1 is SGHNT, CDR2 YYREEE, per germline (reference sequence). This CDR3 has 11 residues. The CDR3 coding sequence is TGTGCCAGCAGCTTGGAACACGGCTACACCTTC. It yields the protein CASSLEHGYTF. The complete variable domain, with remaining parts taken from reference TRBV5-4 and TRBJ1-2, reads ETGVTQSPTHLIKTRGQQVTLRCSSQSGHNTVSWYQQALGQGPQFIFQYYREEENGRGNFPPRFSGLQFPNYSSELNVNALELDDSALYLCASSLEHGYTFGSGTRLTVV.

V gene TRBV27 combines with J gene TRBJ2-3; the D is unclear. V was clipped by 4 bases and J by 4 bases, with 9 bases between them. The CDR3 has 13 residues. CDR1 MNHEY and CDR2 SMNVEV come from the germline V gene (reference sequence). CDR3: CASSSLAADTQYF. In nucleotides, the CDR3 is TGTGCCAGCAGTTCACTTGCGGCAGATACGCAGTATTTT.

The chain recombines TRBV9 with TRBJ2-6; D perhaps matches TRBD1 (5 bases). The ends were cut back, 2 bases at V and 1 base at J, with 7 bases in the middle. Germline CDR1 SGDLS, CDR2 YYNGEE. The CDR3 consists of 15 residues. The CDR3 protein is CASSVSGSGANVLTF. In DNA form, the CDR3 reads TGTGCCAGCAGCGTCTCAGGGTCTGGGGCCAACGTCCTGACTTTC.